This T cell receptor (beta chain) was identified in a study of technical replicates of blood from four donors. TCRdb keeps only in-frame clones here, not all; method: immunoSEQ multiplex PCR. Of approximately 81,000 clones listed, approximately 96% are singletons. Looked up from germline, CDR1 is SGHAT and CDR2 is FQNNGV. Trimming took 4 bases from V and 6 from J; bases not matched to a gene: 12. The CDR3 is 16 amino acids. The sample consisted of T cells isolated from PBMCs. The gene calls are TRBV11-2 and TRBJ2-7; TRBD2 matches at 10 bases. The sequence came from a human donor in good health. CDR3 in amino acids: CASSSQASGRIGEQYF. As DNA, the CDR3 is TGTGCCAGCAGCTCCCAAGCTAGCGGGAGAATCGGCGAGCAGTACTTC.